This T cell receptor (beta chain) comes out of a study of blood T cell repertoires in COVID-19. Study-wide context: T cells, B-cell-depleted T cells, or PBMCs provided the cDNA or gDNA that served as material.

Authors' analysis steps: Amplifying reference gene primers gave estimates of nucleated cell counts. The assay was immunoSEQ multiplex PCR, and TCRdb's table has in-frame clones only and misses some. V and J calls and clone size are as listed in that table; D and trimming were resolved from the DNA. The data show about 300,000 clones, roughly 80% seen once. The CDR3 extends over 15 amino acids. Germline CDR1 and CDR2: MDHEN and SYDVKM. The V and J ends lost 6 bases and 8 bases, in that order; junction bases with no gene match: 12. The receptor comes from a human donor with COVID-19, enrolled during active disease. The donor label of this sample is uncertain. The sequenced material came from peripheral blood. The chain couples TRBV28 to TRBJ1-1; TRBD1 matches 10 bases. In DNA form, the CDR3 reads TGTGCCAGCAGCCTTTCGGGACAGGGGAAGGCGGAAGCTTTCTTT. Its protein is CASSLSGQGKAEAFF.